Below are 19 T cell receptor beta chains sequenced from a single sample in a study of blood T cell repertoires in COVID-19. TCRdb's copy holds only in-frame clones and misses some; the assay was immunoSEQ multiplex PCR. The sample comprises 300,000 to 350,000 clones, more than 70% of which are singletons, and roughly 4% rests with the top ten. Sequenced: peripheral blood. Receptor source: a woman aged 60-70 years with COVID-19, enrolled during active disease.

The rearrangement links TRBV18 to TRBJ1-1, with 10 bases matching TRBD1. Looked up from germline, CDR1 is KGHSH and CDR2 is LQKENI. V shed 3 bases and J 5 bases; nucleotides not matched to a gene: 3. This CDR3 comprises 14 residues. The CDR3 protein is CASSPLGQGTEAFF. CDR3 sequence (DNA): TGTGCCAGCTCACCCTTGGGACAGGGGACTGAAGCTTTCTTT.

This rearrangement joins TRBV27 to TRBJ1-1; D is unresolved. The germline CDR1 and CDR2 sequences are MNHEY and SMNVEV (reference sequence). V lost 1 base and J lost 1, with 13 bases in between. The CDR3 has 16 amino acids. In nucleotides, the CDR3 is TGTGCCAGCAGTTTATTCGCCGGGTTTTCGAACACTGAAGCTTTCTTT. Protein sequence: CASSLFAGFSNTEAFF.

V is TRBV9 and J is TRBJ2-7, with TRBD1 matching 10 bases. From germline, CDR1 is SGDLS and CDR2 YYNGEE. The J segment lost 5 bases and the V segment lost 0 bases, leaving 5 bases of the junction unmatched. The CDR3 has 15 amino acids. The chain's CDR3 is CASSVETGGLDEQYF. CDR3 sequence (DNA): TGTGCCAGCAGCGTAGAGACAGGGGGCCTAGACGAGCAGTACTTC.

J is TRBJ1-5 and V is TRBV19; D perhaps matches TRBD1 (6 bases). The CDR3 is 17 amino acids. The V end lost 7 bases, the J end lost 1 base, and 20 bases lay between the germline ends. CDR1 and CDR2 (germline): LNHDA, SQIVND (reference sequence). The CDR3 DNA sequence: TGTGCCAGTACCTCGACCCGGGACATAGGGAGCAATCAGCCCCAGCATTTT. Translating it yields CASTSTRDIGSNQPQHF.

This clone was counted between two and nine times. The chain's CDR3 is CASREGGTEAFF. For the CDR3, the DNA is TGTGCCAGCAGAGAGGGAGGCACTGAAGCTTTCTTT. The chain recombines TRBV25-1 with TRBJ1-1; no definite D call. Germline V gives CDR1 MGHDK, CDR2 SYGVNS. The CDR3 loop spans 12 amino acids. Trimming shortened V by 6 bases and J by 4 bases, and 9 bases separated the two germline ends.

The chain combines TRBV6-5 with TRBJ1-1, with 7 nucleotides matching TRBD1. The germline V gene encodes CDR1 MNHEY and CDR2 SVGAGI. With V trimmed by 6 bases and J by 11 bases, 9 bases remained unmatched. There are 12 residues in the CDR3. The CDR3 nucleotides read TGTGCCAGCAGACCAGGGGGTCAGGGGGCTTTCTTT. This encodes CASRPGGQGAFF.

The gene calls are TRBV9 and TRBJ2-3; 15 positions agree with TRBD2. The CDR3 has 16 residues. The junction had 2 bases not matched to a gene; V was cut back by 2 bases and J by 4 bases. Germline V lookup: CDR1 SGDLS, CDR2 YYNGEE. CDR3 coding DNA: TGTGCCAGCAGCGTGGGACTAGCGGGGGGCGCAGATACGCAGTATTTT. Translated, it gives CASSVGLAGGADTQYF. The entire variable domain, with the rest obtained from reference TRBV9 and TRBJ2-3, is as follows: DSGVTQTPKHLITATGQRVTLRCSPRSGDLSVYWYQQSLDQGLQFLIQYYNGEERAKGNILERFSAQQFPDLHSELNLSSLELGDSALYFCASSVGLAGGADTQYFGPGTRLTVL.

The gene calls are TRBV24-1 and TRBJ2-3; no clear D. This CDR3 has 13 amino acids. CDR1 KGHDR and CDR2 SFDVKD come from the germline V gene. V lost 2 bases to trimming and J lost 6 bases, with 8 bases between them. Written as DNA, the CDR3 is TGTGCCACCAGTGATTCAGTGAGGGATACGCAGTATTTT. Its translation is CATSDSVRDTQYF.

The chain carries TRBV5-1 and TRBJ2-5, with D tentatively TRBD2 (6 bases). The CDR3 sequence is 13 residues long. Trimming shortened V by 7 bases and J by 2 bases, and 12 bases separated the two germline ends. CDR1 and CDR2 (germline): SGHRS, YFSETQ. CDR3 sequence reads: CASGREVQETQYF. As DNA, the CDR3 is TGCGCCAGCGGTAGGGAGGTGCAAGAGACCCAGTACTTC.

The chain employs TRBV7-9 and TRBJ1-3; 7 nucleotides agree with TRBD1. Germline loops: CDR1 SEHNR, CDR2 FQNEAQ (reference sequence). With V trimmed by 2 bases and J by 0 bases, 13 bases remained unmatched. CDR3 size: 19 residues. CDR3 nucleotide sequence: TGTGCCAGCAGCTTATTGGGGCAGGGGGTCCCCTACTCTGGAAACACCATATATTTT. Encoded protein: CASSLLGQGVPYSGNTIYF.

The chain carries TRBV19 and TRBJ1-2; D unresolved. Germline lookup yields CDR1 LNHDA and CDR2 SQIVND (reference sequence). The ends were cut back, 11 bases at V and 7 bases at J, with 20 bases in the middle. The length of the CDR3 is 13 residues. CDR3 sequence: CAGRSPGVSGYTF. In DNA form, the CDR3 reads TGTGCCGGAAGATCACCCGGAGTTTCTGGCTACACCTTC.

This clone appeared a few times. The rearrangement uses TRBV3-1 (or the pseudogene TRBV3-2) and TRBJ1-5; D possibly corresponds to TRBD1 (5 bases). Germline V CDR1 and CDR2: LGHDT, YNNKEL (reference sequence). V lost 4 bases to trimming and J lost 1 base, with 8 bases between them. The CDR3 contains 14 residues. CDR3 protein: CASSPHRSNQPQHF. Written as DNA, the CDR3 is TGTGCCAGCAGCCCCCACAGGAGCAATCAGCCCCAGCATTTT.

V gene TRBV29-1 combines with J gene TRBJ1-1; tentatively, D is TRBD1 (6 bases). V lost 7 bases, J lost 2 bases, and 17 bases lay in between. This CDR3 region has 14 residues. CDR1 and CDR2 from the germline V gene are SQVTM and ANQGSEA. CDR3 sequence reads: CSGDSQGRNTEAFF. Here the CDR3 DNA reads TGCAGCGGAGATTCCCAGGGGAGAAACACTGAAGCTTTCTTT.

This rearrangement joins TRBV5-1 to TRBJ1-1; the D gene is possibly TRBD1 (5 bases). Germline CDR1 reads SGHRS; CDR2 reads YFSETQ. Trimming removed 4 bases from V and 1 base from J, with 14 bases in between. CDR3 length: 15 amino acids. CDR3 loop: CASSPAGLGNTEAFF. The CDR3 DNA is TGCGCCAGCAGCCCCGCGGGACTCGGGAACACTGAAGCTTTCTTT.

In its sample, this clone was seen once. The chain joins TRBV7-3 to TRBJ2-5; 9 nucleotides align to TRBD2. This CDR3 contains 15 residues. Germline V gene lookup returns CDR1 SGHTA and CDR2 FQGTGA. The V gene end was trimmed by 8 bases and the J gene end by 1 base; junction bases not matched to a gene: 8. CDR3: CASRRGGGAQETQYF. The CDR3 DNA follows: TGTGCCAGCCGGCGGGGCGGGGGGGCCCAAGAGACCCAGTACTTC.

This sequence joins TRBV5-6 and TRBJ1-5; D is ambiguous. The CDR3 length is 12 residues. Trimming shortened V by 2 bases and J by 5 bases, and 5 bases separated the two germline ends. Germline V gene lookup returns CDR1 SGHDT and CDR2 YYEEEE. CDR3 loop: CASSFGDQPQHF. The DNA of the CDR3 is TGTGCCAGCAGCTTCGGGGATCAGCCCCAGCATTTT.

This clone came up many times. The CDR3 region is CASSQDPGQGFSYGYTF. DNA for the CDR3: TGTGCCAGCAGCCAAGATCCGGGACAGGGATTCTCTTATGGCTACACCTTC. The J gene is TRBJ1-2, the V gene TRBV3-1 (or the pseudogene TRBV3-2); 9 bases map to TRBD1. V shed 0 bases, J shed 5 bases, and the junction held 10 bases outside the gene matches. In germline, CDR1 is LGHDT, CDR2 YNNKEL (reference sequence). The CDR3 runs 17 residues.

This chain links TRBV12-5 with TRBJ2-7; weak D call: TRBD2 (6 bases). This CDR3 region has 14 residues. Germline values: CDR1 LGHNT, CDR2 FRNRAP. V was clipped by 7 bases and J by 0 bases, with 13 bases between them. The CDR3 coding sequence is TGTGCTAGTGCCCCCCCCGGGAGCTCCTACGAGCAGTACTTC. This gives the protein CASAPPGSSYEQYF.

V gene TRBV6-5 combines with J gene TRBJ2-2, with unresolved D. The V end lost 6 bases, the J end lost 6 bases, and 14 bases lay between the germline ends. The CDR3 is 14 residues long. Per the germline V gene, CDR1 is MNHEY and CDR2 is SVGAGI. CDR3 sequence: CASRHEASPGELFF. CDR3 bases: TGTGCCAGCAGGCATGAGGCCTCCCCCGGGGAGCTGTTTTTT.